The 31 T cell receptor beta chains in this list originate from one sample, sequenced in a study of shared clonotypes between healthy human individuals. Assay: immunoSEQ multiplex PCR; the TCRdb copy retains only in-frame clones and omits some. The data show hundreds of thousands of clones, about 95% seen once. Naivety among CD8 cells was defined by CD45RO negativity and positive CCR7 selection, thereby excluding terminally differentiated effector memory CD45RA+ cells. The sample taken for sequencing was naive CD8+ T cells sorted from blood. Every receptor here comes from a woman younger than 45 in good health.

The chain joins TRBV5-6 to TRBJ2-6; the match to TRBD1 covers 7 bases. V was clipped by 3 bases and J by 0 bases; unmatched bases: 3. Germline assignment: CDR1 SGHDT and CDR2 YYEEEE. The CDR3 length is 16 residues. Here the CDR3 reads CASSWTGFSGANVLTF. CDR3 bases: TGTGCCAGCAGCTGGACAGGTTTCTCTGGGGCCAACGTCCTGACTTTC.

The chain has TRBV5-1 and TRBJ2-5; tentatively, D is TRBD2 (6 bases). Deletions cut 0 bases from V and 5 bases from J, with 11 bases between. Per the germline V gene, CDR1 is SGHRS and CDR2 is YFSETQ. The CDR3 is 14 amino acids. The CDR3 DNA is TGCGCCAGCAGCTTGGCAGGCCGGGGGGAGACCCAGTACTTC. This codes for CASSLAGRGETQYF.

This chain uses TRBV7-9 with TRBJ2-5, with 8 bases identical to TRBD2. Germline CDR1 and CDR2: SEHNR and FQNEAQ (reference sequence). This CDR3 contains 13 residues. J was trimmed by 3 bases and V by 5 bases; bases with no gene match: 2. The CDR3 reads CASSKLAEETQYF. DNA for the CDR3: TGTGCCAGCAGCAAACTAGCGGAAGAGACCCAGTACTTC.

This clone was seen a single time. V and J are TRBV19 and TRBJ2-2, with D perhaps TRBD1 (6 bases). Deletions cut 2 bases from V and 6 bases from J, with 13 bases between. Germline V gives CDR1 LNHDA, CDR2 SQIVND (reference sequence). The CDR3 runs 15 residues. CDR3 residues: CASSIQGTMSGELFF. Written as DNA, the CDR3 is TGTGCCAGTAGTATACAGGGGACGATGTCCGGGGAGCTGTTTTTT.

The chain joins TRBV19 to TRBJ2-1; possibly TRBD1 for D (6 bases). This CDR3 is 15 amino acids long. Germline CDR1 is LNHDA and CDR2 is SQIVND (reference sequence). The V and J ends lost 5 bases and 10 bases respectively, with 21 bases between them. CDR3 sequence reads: CASSPRDMGPKEQFF. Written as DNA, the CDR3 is TGTGCCAGTAGTCCCCGGGACATGGGACCCAAGGAGCAGTTCTTC.

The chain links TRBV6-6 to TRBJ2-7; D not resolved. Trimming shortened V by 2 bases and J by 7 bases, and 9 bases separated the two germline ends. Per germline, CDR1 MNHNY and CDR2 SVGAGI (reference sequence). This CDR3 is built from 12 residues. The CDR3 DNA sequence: TGTGCCAGCAGTTACGGGCTTAGGGAGCAGTACTTC. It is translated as CASSYGLREQYF.

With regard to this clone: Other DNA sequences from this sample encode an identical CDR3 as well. DNA of the CDR3: TGTGCCAGTCGGATCAGGGATAGCAATCAGCCCCAGCATTTT. Translation: CASRIRDSNQPQHF. The gene calls are TRBV19 and TRBJ1-5; perhaps TRBD1 as D (5 bases). From germline, CDR1 is LNHDA and CDR2 SQIVND (reference sequence). V lost 8 bases, J lost 0 bases, and 11 bases lay in between. The CDR3 consists of 14 residues.

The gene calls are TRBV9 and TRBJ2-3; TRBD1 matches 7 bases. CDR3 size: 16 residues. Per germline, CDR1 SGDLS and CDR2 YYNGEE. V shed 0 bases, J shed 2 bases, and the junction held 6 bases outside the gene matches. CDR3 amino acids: CASSVATGAYTDTQYF. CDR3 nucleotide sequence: TGTGCCAGCAGCGTAGCCACAGGGGCCTACACAGATACGCAGTATTTT. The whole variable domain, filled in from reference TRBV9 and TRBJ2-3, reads DSGVTQTPKHLITATGQRVTLRCSPRSGDLSVYWYQQSLDQGLQFLIQYYNGEERAKGNILERFSAQQFPDLHSELNLSSLELGDSALYFCASSVATGAYTDTQYFGPGTRLTVL.

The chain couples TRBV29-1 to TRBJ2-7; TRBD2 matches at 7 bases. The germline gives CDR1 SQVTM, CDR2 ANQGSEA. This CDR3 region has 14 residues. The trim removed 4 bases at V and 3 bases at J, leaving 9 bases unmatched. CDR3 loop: CSVAGTKDGYEQYF. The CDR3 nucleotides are TGCAGCGTTGCCGGGACTAAAGACGGCTACGAGCAGTACTTC.

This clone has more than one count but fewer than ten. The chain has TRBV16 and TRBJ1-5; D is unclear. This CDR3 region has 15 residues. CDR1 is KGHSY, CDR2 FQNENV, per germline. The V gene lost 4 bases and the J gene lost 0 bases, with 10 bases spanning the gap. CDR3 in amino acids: CASSLTDYSNQPQHF. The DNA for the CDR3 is TGTGCCAGCAGCCTCACGGATTATAGCAATCAGCCCCAGCATTTT.

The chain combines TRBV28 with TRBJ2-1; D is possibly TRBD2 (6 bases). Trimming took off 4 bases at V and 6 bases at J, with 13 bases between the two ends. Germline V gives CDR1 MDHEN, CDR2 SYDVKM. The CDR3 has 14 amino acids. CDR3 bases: TGTGCCAGCAGTTCGGTCGGGAGTATCAATGAGCAGTTCTTC. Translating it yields CASSSVGSINEQFF.

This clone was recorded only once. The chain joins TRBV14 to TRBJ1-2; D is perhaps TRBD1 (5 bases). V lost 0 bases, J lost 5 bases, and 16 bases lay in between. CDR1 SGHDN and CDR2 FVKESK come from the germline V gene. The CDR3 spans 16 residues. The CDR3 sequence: CASSQDTLAGHYGYTF. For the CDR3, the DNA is TGTGCCAGCAGCCAAGACACCCTGGCTGGACATTATGGCTACACCTTC. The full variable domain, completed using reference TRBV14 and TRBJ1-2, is EAGVTQFPSHSVIEKGQTVTLRCDPISGHDNLYWYRRVMGKEIKFLLHFVKESKQDESGMPNNRFLAERTGGTYSTLKVQPAELEDSGVYFCASSQDTLAGHYGYTFGSGTRLTVV.

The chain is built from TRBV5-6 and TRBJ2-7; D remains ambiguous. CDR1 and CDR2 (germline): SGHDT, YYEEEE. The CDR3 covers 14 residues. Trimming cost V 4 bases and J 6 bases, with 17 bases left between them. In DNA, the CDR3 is TGTGCCAGCAGCCCCGTGGGGTATAGTAGCGAGCAGTACTTC. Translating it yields CASSPVGYSSEQYF.

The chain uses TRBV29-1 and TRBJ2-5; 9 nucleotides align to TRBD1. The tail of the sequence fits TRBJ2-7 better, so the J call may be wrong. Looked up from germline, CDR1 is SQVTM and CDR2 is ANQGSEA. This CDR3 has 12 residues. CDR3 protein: CSAVGQGNEQYF. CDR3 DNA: TGCAGCGCTGTGGGACAGGGCAACGAGCAGTACTTC.

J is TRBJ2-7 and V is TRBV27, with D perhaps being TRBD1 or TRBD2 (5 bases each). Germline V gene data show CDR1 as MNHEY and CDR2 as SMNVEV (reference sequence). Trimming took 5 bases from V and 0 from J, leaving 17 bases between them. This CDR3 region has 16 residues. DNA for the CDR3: TGTGCCAGCAGTCCCCCCGGGGACGAGAGCTCCTACGAGCAGTACTTC. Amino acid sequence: CASSPPGDESSYEQYF.

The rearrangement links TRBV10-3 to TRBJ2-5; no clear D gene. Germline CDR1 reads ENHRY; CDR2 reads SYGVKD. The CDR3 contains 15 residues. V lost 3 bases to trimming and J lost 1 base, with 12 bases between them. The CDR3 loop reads CAISDPRALQETQYF. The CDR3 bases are TGTGCCATCAGTGATCCCCGGGCCCTCCAAGAGACCCAGTACTTC.

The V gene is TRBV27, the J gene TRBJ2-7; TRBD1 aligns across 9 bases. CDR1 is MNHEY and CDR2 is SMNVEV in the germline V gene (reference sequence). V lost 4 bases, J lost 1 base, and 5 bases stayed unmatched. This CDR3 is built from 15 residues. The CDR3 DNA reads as TGTGCCAGCAGTTCGCCCGGGACAGGGTCCTACGAGCAGTACTTC. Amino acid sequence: CASSSPGTGSYEQYF.

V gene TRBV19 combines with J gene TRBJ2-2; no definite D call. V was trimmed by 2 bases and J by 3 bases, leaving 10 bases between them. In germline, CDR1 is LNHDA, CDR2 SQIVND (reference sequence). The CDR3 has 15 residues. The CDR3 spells CASSIRKAYTGELFF. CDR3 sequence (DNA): TGTGCCAGTAGTATACGGAAGGCTTACACCGGGGAGCTGTTTTTT.

CDR3 residues: CASSPWRDPYEQYF. CDR3 nucleotide sequence: TGCGCCAGCAGTCCATGGCGGGACCCTTACGAGCAGTACTTC. This chain connects TRBV5-1 to TRBJ2-7; maybe TRBD2 (6 bases). V was shortened by 5 bases and J by 4 bases, with 16 bases between the two germline ends. The CDR3 is 14 amino acids. Per the germline V gene, CDR1 is SGHRS and CDR2 is YFSETQ. Combining the CDR3 with reference TRBV5-1 and TRBJ2-7 gives the whole variable domain KAGVTQTPRYLIKTRGQQVTLSCSPISGHRSVSWYQQTPGQGLQFLFEYFSETQRNKGNFPGRFSGRQFSNSRSEMNVSTLELGDSALYLCASSPWRDPYEQYFGPGTRLTVT.

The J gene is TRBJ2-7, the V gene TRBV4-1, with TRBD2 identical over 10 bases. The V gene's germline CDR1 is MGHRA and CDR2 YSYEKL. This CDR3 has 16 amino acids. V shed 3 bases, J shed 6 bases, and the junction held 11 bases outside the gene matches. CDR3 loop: CASSQSSGLAQFEQYF. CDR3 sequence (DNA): TGCGCCAGCAGCCAGTCCTCGGGACTAGCGCAATTCGAGCAGTACTTC.

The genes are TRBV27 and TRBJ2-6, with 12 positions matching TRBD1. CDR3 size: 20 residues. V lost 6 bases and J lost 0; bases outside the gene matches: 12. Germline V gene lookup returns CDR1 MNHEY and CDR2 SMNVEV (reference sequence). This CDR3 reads CASRMTGTGGPSSGANVLTF. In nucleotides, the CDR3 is TGTGCCAGCAGAATGACCGGGACAGGGGGCCCTAGCTCTGGGGCCAACGTCCTGACTTTC.

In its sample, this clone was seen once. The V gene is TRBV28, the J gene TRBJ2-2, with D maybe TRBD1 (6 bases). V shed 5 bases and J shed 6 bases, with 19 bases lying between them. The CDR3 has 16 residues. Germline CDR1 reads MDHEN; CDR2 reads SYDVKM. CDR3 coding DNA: TGTGCCAGCAGTCCGACCAGGGGCAGTAGTTCCGGGGAGCTGTTTTTT. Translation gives CASSPTRGSSSGELFF.

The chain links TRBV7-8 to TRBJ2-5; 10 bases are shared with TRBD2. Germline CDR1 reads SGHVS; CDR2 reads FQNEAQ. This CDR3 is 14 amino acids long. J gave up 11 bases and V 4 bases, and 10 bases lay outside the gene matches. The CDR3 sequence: CASSSLAGAREQYF. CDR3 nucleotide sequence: TGTGCCAGCAGCTCCCTAGCGGGAGCTAGGGAGCAGTACTTC.

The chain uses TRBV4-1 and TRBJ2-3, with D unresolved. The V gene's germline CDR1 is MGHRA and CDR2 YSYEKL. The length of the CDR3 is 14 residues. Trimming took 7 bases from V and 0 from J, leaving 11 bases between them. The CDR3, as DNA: TGCGCCAGCAAATGGAAATCTAGCACAGATACGCAGTATTTT. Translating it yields CASKWKSSTDTQYF.

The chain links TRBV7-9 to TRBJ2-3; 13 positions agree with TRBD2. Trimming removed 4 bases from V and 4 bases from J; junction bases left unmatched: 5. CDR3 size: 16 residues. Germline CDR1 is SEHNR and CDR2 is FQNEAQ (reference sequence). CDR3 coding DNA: TGTGCCAGCAGCTCGAGGACTAGCGGGAGTCCAGATACGCAGTATTTT. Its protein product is CASSSRTSGSPDTQYF.

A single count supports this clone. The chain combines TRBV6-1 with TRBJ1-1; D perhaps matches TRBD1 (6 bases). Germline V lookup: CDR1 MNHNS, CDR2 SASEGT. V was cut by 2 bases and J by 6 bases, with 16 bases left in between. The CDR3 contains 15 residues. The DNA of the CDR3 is TGTGCCAGCAGTGAATGGGGGCCGCTCGGTGCTGAAGCTTTCTTT. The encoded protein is CASSEWGPLGAEAFF.

The CDR3 is CASSETSGRASGEQYF. The CDR3 region has the DNA TGTGCCAGCAGCGAGACTAGCGGGAGGGCATCGGGGGAGCAGTACTTC. The chain recombines TRBV9 with TRBJ2-7; 14 bases agree with TRBD2. This CDR3 is 16 amino acids long. V lost 3 bases, J lost 7 bases, and 9 bases stayed unmatched. Germline V gene lookup returns CDR1 SGDLS and CDR2 YYNGEE.

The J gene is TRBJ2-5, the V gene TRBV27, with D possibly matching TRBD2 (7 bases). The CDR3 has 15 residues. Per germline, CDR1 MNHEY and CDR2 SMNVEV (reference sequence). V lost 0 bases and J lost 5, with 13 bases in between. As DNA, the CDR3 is TGTGCCAGCAGTTTATCGGAGGGGGGGACGGAGACCCAGTACTTC. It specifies CASSLSEGGTETQYF.

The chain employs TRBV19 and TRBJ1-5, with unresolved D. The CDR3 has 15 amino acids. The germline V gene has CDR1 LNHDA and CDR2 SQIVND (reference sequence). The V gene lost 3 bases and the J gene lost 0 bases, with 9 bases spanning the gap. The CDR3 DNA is TGTGCCAGTAGTATTCTGGTGGATAGCAATCAGCCCCAGCATTTT. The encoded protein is CASSILVDSNQPQHF. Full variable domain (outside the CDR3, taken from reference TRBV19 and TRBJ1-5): DGGITQSPKYLFRKEGQNVTLSCEQNLNHDAMYWYRQDPGQGLRLIYYSQIVNDFQKGDIAEGYSVSREKKESFPLTVTSAQKNPTAFYLCASSILVDSNQPQHFGDGTRLSIL.

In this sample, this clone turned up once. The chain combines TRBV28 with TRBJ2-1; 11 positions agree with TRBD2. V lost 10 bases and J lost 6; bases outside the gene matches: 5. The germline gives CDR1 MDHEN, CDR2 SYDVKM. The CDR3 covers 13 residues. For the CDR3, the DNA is TGTGCCACCCTAGCGGGAGGCGTCAATGAGCAGTTCTTC. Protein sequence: CATLAGGVNEQFF.

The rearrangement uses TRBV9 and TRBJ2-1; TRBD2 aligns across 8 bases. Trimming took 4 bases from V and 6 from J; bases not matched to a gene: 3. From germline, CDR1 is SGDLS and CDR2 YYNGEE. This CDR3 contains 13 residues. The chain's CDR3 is CASSTSGPNEQFF. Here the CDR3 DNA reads TGTGCCAGCAGCACTAGCGGACCCAATGAGCAGTTCTTC.